A single sample is the source of the 10 T cell receptor beta chains below, sequenced in a study of blood T cell repertoires in COVID-19. TCRdb keeps only in-frame clones here, not all; method: immunoSEQ multiplex PCR. In the table there are 350,000 or so clones, around 87% of which are singletons. The sample consisted of peripheral blood. The receptors shown here come from a woman aged 25 to 39 with COVID-19, enrolled during active disease.

The rearrangement joins TRBV28 to TRBJ2-7; 9 bases map to TRBD1. Germline CDR1 reads MDHEN; CDR2 reads SYDVKM. The V gene end was trimmed by 7 bases and the J gene end by 6 bases; junction bases not matched to a gene: 1. This CDR3 is 11 amino acids long. The DNA of the CDR3 is TGTGCCAGCAAGACAGGGGGCGAGCAGTACTTC. Protein: CASKTGGEQYF.

V usage is TRBV27 and J usage is TRBJ2-4; tentatively, D is TRBD2 (6 bases). The CDR3 consists of 15 residues. Germline CDR1 MNHEY, CDR2 SMNVEV (reference sequence). Trimming pared 3 bases from V and 1 base from J, leaving 10 bases between. For the CDR3, the DNA is TGTGCCAGCAGTTTTATCGGGAGTGCCAAAAACATTCAGTACTTC. Protein sequence: CASSFIGSAKNIQYF.

V is TRBV11-2 and J is TRBJ2-1, with TRBD1 matching over 7 bases. From germline, CDR1 is SGHAT and CDR2 FQNNGV. The junction had 10 bases not matched to a gene; V was cut back by 7 bases and J by 4 bases. The CDR3 is 15 residues long. The CDR3 protein is CASILNRDRYNEQFF. CDR3 nucleotide sequence: TGTGCCAGCATCCTAAACCGGGACAGATACAATGAGCAGTTCTTC. Filled out from reference TRBV11-2 and TRBJ2-1, the complete variable domain reads EAGVAQSPRYKIIEKRQSVAFWCNPISGHATLYWYQQILGQGPKLLIQFQNNGVVDDSQLPKDRFSAERLKGVDSTLKIQPAKLEDSAVYLCASILNRDRYNEQFFGPGTRLTVL.

This chain joins TRBV5-1 and TRBJ2-7; D is unclear. Germline lookup yields CDR1 SGHRS and CDR2 YFSETQ. There are 14 residues in the CDR3. V was shortened by 0 bases and J by 6 bases, with 13 bases between the two germline ends. Here the CDR3 DNA reads TGCGCCAGCAGCTTGGACCCCAACCAGGTCGAGCAGTACTTC. Amino acids: CASSLDPNQVEQYF.

This rearrangement joins TRBV7-2 to TRBJ2-2; TRBD2 matches at 9 bases. CDR1 is SGHTA and CDR2 is FQGNSA in the germline V gene. CDR3 length: 18 amino acids. V shed 1 base, J shed 3 bases, and the junction held 9 bases outside the gene matches. The DNA of the CDR3 is TGTGCCAGCAGCTTAGGGGTCGGCGGGAGGGCGTACACCGGGGAGCTGTTTTTT. Its translation is CASSLGVGGRAYTGELFF.

The chain combines TRBV19 with TRBJ2-2; TRBD2 matches at 7 bases. Trimming cost V 6 bases and J 7 bases; bases outside gene matches: 20. There are 18 residues in the CDR3. Germline values: CDR1 LNHDA, CDR2 SQIVND (reference sequence). The CDR3 is CASRRVWRETINNGELFF. The DNA for the CDR3 is TGTGCCAGTAGACGAGTTTGGCGGGAGACCATAAATAACGGGGAGCTGTTTTTT.

J is TRBJ2-4 and V is TRBV15, with D possibly TRBD1 on 8 matching bases. This CDR3 is 20 amino acids long. Germline CDR1 LNHNV, CDR2 YYDKDF (reference sequence). Trimming removed 5 bases at V and 1 base at J, with 27 bases between. The CDR3 nucleotides are TGTGCCACCAGCCCAGGGGGCACAGGGGAGGGTCAACCGGCCAAAAACATTCAGTACTTC. Its protein product is CATSPGGTGEGQPAKNIQYF.

The chain is built from TRBV19 and TRBJ2-1; 10 bases match TRBD1. The CDR3 is 16 amino acids. The V gene end was trimmed by 1 base and the J gene end by 4 bases; junction bases not matched to a gene: 4. Germline loops: CDR1 LNHDA, CDR2 SQIVND (reference sequence). CDR3 sequence reads: CASSIGQGANYNEQFF. The CDR3 DNA reads TGTGCCAGTAGTATAGGACAGGGGGCGAATTACAATGAGCAGTTCTTC. The full variable domain, in which reference TRBV19 and TRBJ2-1 provide the parts outside the CDR3, is DGGITQSPKYLFRKEGQNVTLSCEQNLNHDAMYWYRQDPGQGLRLIYYSQIVNDFQKGDIAEGYSVSREKKESFPLTVTSAQKNPTAFYLCASSIGQGANYNEQFFGPGTRLTVL.

This clone is a singleton in its sample. The chain employs TRBV9 and TRBJ1-1; D is undetermined. The CDR3 consists of 14 residues. Germline CDR1 is SGDLS and CDR2 is YYNGEE. Trimming stripped 0 bases from V and 1 base from J, with 7 bases between. The CDR3 nucleotides read TGTGCCAGCAGCGTAGTTGCGGAGAACACTGAAGCTTTCTTT. Translated: CASSVVAENTEAFF.

The genes are TRBV6-2 or TRBV6-3 and TRBJ1-5; no clear D. This CDR3 comprises 14 residues. Deletions cut 3 bases from V and 11 bases from J, with 17 bases between. Germline values: CDR1 MNHEY, CDR2 SVGEGT. The CDR3 reads CASSYIAKVGSQHF. For the CDR3, the DNA is TGTGCCAGCAGTTATATAGCTAAAGTTGGGTCCCAGCATTTT.